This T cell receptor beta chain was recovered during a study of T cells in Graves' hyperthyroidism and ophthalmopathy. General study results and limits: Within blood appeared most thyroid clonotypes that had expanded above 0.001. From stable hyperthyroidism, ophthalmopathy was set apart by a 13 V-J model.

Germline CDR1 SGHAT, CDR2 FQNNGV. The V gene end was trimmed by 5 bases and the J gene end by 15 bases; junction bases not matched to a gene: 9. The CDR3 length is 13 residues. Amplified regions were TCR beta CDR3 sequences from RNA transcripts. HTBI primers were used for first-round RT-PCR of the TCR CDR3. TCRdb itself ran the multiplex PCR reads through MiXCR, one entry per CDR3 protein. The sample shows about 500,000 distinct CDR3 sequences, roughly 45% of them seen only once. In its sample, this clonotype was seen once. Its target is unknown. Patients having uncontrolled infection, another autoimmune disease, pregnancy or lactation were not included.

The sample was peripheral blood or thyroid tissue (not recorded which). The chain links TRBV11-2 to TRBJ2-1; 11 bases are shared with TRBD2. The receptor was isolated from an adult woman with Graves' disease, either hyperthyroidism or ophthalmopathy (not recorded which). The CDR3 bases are TGTGCCAGCAGCCCCGAGAGGACTAGCGGGCCGTTCTTC. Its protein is CASSPERTSGPFF.